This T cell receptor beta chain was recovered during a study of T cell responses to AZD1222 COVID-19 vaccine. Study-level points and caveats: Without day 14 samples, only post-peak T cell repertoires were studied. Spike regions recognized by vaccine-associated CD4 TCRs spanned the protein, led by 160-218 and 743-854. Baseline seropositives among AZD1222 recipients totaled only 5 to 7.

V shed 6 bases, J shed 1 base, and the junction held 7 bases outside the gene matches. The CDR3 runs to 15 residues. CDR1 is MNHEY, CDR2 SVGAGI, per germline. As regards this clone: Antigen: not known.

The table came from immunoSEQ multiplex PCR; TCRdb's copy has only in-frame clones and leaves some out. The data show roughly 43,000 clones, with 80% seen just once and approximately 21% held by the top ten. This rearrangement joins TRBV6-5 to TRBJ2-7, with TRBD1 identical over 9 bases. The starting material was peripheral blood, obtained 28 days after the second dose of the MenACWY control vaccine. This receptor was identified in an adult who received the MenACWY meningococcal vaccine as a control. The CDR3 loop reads CASRGRDRASYEQYF. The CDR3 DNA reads TGTGCCAGCAGGGGCCGGGACAGGGCGTCCTACGAGCAGTACTTC.